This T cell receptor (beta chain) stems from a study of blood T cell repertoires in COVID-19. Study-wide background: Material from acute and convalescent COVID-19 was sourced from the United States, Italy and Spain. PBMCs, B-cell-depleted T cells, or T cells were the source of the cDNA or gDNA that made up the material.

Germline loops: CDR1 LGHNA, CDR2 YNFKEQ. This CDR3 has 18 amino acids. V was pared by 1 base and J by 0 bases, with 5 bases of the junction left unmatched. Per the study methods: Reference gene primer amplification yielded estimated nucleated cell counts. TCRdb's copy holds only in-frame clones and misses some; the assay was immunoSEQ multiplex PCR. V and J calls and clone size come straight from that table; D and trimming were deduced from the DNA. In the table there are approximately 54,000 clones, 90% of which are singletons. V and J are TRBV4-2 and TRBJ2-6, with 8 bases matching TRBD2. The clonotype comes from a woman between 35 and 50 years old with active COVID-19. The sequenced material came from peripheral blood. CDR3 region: CASSQGDRGGSGANVLTF. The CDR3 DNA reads TGTGCCAGCAGCCAAGGGGACCGGGGGGGCTCTGGGGCCAACGTCCTGACTTTC.